A single sample is the source of the 12 T cell receptor beta chains below, sequenced in a study of identical twins. Each CDR3 protein is one row after TCRdb ran MiXCR on the 5' RACE reads. Of 150,000 or so distinct CDR3 sequences in the sample, under 4.5% were seen once. Sample: memory T cells sorted from blood. The receptor source for this set is a man in his late teens or twenties in good health.

This clonotype appeared many times. The V gene is TRBV4-1, the J gene TRBJ2-3; 9 bases map to TRBD1. With 4 bases clipped from V and 4 bases from J, the junction kept 6 bases outside the gene matches. CDR3 length equals 15 residues. Germline CDR1 and CDR2: MGHRA and YSYEKL. CDR3 sequence reads: CASSPGQGGSDTQYF. In DNA form, the CDR3 reads TGCGCCAGCAGCCCGGGACAGGGAGGCTCAGATACGCAGTATTTT.

This clonotype was seen ten or more times. V usage is TRBV3-1 and J usage is TRBJ2-1; D uncertain. The CDR3 consists of 13 residues. The germline V gene has CDR1 LGHDT and CDR2 YNNKEL (reference sequence). Trimming removed 0 bases from V and 8 bases from J, with 8 bases in between. CDR3 loop: CASSQEGSYEQFF. In DNA, the CDR3 is TGTGCCAGCAGCCAAGAGGGCTCTTATGAGCAGTTCTTC.

This clonotype was seen many times. The rearrangement links TRBV6-5 to TRBJ2-5; D is tentatively TRBD1 or TRBD2 (5 bases each). CDR1 is MNHEY, CDR2 SVGAGI, per germline. This CDR3 has 15 residues. V was shortened by 2 bases and J by 1 base, with 11 bases between the two germline ends. In DNA, the CDR3 is TGTGCCAGCAGTTACCGGGGACGGAGCCAAGAGACCCAGTACTTC. Its translation: CASSYRGRSQETQYF.

Many counts were recorded for this clonotype. This rearrangement joins TRBV7-2 to TRBJ2-3; 8 positions match TRBD2. The CDR3 contains 14 residues. Germline V CDR1 and CDR2: SGHTA, FQGNSA. J lost 11 bases, V lost 0 bases, and 7 bases had no gene match. The CDR3 DNA reads as TGTGCCAGCAGCTTAGCGGGACCCGGGGGGGAGCAGTATTTT. It is translated as CASSLAGPGGEQYF.

At least ten counts were recorded for this clonotype. The chain employs TRBV5-1 and TRBJ2-1, with D perhaps matching TRBD1 (5 bases). Germline lookup yields CDR1 SGHRS and CDR2 YFSETQ. The CDR3 totals 11 residues. Trimming pared 7 bases from V and 7 bases from J, leaving 9 bases between. The CDR3 spells CASGAFNEQFF. The CDR3 coding sequence is TGCGCCAGCGGGGCCTTTAATGAGCAGTTCTTC.

This clonotype was found a few times. The chain is built from TRBV19 and TRBJ2-5; TRBD1 might be the D (8 bases). The germline CDR1 and CDR2 sequences are LNHDA and SQIVND (reference sequence). Trimming shortened V by 4 bases and J by 4 bases, and 13 bases separated the two germline ends. The CDR3 is made up of 14 amino acids. CDR3 nucleotides: TGTGCCAGTAGTACAGGGGGCGGGAGAGAGACCCAGTACTTC. Residues: CASSTGGGRETQYF.

This clonotype was observed many times. This rearrangement joins TRBV12-3 or TRBV12-4 to TRBJ2-5; TRBD2 might be the D (7 bases). CDR3 length: 16 amino acids. Deletions cut 3 bases from V and 4 bases from J, with 18 bases between. The DNA of the CDR3 is TGTGCCAGCAGTTTGTCGGATCCGGGGGGCGGAGAGACCCAGTACTTC. The encoded protein is CASSLSDPGGGETQYF.

This clonotype has at least ten counts. The rearrangement links TRBV20-1 to TRBJ2-7; TRBD2 matches 8 bases. Germline V gene lookup returns CDR1 DFQATT and CDR2 SNEGSKA (reference sequence). The CDR3 extends over 14 amino acids. The trim removed 3 bases at V and 3 bases at J, leaving 7 bases unmatched. CDR3 sequence: CSASVLAEHYEQYF. Written as DNA, the CDR3 is TGCAGTGCTAGTGTACTAGCGGAGCACTACGAGCAGTACTTC.

At least ten counts were recorded for this clonotype. The chain links TRBV5-1 to TRBJ2-3; D may be TRBD1 (5 bases). Germline CDR1 SGHRS, CDR2 YFSETQ. The length of the CDR3 is 13 residues. Trimming removed 0 bases at V and 7 bases at J, with 9 bases between. The CDR3 coding sequence is TGCGCCAGCAGCTTGGAGGGGCCCCATACGCAGTATTTT. As protein: CASSLEGPHTQYF.

The table lists this clonotype with many counts. V and J are TRBV20-1 and TRBJ1-1; D is ambiguous. V was pared by 5 bases and J by 2 bases, with 6 bases between. Looked up from germline, CDR1 is DFQATT and CDR2 is SNEGSKA (reference sequence). The CDR3 length is 11 residues. The CDR3 region has the DNA TGCAGTGCTCCGGGAAACACTGAAGCTTTCTTT. This encodes CSAPGNTEAFF.

This clonotype was counted ten times or more. The chain recombines TRBV12-3 or TRBV12-4 with TRBJ2-1, with TRBD2 matching 7 bases. The CDR3 runs to 15 residues. V trimming: 5 bases; J trimming: 5 bases; junction bases outside the gene matches: 9. In DNA form, the CDR3 reads TGTGCCAGCAGTCTAGGTCTAGCGGCTGACAATGAGCAGTTCTTC. Translating gives CASSLGLAADNEQFF.

This clonotype was found many times. The V gene is TRBV5-1, the J gene TRBJ2-5; TRBD2 matches 13 bases. CDR1 and CDR2 (germline): SGHRS, YFSETQ. V dropped 3 bases and J dropped 14; count of bases not matched to a gene: 10. The length of the CDR3 is 14 residues. The chain's CDR3 is CASSWTSGSGQVYF. In DNA, the CDR3 is TGCGCCAGCAGCTGGACTAGCGGGAGCGGCCAGGTCTACTTC. The variable domain in full, completed from reference TRBV5-1 and TRBJ2-5, reads KAGVTQTPRYLIKTRGQQVTLSCSPISGHRSVSWYQQTPGQGLQFLFEYFSETQRNKGNFPGRFSGRQFSNSRSEMNVSTLELGDSALYLCASSWTSGSGQVYFGPGTRLLVL.